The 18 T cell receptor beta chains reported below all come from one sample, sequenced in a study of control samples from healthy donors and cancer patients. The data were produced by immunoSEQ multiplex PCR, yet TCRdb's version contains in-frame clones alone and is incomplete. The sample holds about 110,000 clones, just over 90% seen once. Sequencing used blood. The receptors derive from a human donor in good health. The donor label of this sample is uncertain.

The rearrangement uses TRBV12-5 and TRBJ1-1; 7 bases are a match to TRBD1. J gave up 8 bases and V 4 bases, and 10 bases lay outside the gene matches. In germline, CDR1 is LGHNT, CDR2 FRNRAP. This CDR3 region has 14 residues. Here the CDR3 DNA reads TGTGCTAGTGGTTCCCACGGAGGGGGCGGGGAAGCTTTCTTT. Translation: CASGSHGGGGEAFF. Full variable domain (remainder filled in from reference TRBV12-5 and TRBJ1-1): DARVTQTPRHKVTEMGQEVTMRCQPILGHNTVFWYRQTMMQGLELLAYFRNRAPLDDSGMPKDRFSAEMPDATLATLKIQPSEPRDSAVYFCASGSHGGGGEAFFGQGTRLTVV.

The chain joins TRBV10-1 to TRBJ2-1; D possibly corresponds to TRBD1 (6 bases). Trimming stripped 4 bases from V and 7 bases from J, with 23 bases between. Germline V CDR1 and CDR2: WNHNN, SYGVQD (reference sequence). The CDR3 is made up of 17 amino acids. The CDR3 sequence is CASSGGLGATMGNEQFF. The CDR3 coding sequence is TGCGCCAGCAGTGGCGGATTGGGGGCAACTATGGGAAATGAGCAGTTCTTC.

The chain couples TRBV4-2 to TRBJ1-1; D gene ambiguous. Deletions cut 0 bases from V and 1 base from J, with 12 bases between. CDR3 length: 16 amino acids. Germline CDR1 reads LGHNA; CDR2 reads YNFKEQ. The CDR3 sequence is CASSQDRQVSNTEAFF. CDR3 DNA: TGTGCCAGCAGCCAAGATAGGCAGGTCTCGAACACTGAAGCTTTCTTT.

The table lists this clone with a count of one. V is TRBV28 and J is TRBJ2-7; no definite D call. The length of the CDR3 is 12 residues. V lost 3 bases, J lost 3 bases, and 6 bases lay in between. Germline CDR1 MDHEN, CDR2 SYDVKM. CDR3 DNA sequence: TGTGCCAGCAGTTTGGGCAGCTACGAGCAGTACTTC. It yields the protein CASSLGSYEQYF. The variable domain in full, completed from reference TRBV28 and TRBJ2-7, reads DVKVTQSSRYLVKRTGEKVFLECVQDMDHENMFWYRQDPGLGLRLIYFSYDVKMKEKGDIPEGYSVSREKKERFSLILESASTNQTSMYLCASSLGSYEQYFGPGTRLTVT.

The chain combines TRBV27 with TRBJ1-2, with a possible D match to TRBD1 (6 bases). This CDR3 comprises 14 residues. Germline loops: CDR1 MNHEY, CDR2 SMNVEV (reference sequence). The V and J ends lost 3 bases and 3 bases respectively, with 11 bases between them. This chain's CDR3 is CASSFKGTYYGYTF. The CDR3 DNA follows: TGTGCCAGCAGTTTCAAGGGGACATACTATGGCTACACCTTC.

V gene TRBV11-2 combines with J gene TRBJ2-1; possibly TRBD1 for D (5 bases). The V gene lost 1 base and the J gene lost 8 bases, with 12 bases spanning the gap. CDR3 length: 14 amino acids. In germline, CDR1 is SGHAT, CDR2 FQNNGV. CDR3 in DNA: TGTGCCAGCAGCTTAGCTCAGGGTATCCATGAGCAGTTCTTC. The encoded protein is CASSLAQGIHEQFF.

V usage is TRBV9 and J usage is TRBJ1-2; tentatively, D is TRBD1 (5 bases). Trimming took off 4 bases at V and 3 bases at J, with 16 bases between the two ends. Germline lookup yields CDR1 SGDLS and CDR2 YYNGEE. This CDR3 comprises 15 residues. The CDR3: CASSSQVGTDYGYTF. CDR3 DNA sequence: TGTGCCAGCAGCTCCCAAGTGGGGACCGACTATGGCTACACCTTC.

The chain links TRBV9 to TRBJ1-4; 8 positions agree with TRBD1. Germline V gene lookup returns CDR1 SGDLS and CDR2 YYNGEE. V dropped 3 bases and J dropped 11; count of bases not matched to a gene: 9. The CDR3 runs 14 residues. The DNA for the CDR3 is TGTGCCAGCAGCGGCGCCGGGACAGGTCAGAAACTGTTTTTT. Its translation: CASSGAGTGQKLFF.

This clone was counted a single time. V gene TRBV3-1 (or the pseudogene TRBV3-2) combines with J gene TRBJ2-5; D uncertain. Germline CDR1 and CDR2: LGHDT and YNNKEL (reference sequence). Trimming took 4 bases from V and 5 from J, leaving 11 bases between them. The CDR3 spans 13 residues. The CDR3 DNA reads TGTGCCAGCAGCCCCCCCCCTAGGGAGACCCAGTACTTC. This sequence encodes CASSPPPRETQYF.

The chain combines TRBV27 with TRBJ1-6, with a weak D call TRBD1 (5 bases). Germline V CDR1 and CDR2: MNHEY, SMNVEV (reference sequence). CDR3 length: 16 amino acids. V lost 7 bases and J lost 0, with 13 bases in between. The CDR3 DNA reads TGTGCCAGCATGCGGGGACCGAGCTCCTATAATTCACCCCTCCACTTT. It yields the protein CASMRGPSSYNSPLHF.

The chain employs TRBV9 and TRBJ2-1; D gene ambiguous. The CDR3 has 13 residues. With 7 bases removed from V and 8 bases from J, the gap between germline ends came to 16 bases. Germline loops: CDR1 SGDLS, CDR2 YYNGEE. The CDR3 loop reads CASGRVLVDEQFF. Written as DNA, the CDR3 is TGTGCCAGCGGAAGGGTTTTGGTGGATGAGCAGTTCTTC. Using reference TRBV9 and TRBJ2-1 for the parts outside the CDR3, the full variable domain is DSGVTQTPKHLITATGQRVTLRCSPRSGDLSVYWYQQSLDQGLQFLIQYYNGEERAKGNILERFSAQQFPDLHSELNLSSLELGDSALYFCASGRVLVDEQFFGPGTRLTVL.

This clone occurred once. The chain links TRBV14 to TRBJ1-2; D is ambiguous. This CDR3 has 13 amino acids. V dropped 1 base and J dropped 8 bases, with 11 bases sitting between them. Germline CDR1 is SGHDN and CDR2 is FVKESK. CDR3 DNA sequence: TGTGCCAGCAGCCAAGTACCCTTCCTCGGCTACACCTTC. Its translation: CASSQVPFLGYTF.

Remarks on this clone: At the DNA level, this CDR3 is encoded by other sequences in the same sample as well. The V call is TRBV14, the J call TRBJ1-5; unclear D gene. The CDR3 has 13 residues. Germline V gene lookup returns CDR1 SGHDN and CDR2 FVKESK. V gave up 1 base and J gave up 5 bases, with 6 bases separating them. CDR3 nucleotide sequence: TGTGCCAGCAGCCAAGGGATTCATCAGCCCCAGCATTTT. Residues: CASSQGIHQPQHF.

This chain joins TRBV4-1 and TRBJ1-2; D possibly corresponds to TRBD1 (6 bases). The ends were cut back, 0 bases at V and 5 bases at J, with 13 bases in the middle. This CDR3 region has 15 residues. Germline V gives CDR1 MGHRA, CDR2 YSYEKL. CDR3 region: CASSQDGQGFYGYTF. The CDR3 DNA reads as TGCGCCAGCAGCCAAGATGGGCAGGGGTTTTATGGCTACACCTTC.

CDR3 region: CAWRGVPGETQYF. CDR3 DNA: TGTGCCTGGAGGGGGGTCCCAGGAGAGACCCAGTACTTC. The chain uses TRBV30 and TRBJ2-5; TRBD1 or TRBD2 may be the D gene (5 bases each). V gave up 3 bases and J gave up 4 bases, with 12 bases separating them. The CDR3 consists of 13 residues. In germline, CDR1 is GTSNPN, CDR2 SVGIG (reference sequence).

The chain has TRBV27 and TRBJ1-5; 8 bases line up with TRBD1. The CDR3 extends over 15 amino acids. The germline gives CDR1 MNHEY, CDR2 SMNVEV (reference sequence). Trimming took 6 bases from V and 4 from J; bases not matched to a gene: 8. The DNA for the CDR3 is TGTGCCAGCAGGAGCTCCCAGGGGGCGAATCAGCCCCAGCATTTT. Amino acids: CASRSSQGANQPQHF.

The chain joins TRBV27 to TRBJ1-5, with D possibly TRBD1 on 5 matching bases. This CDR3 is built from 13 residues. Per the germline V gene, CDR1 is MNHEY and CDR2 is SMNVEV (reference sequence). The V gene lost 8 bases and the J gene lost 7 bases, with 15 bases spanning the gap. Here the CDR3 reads CASSDGGNQPQHF. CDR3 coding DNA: TGTGCCAGCTCGGATGGGGGGAACCAGCCCCAGCATTTT.

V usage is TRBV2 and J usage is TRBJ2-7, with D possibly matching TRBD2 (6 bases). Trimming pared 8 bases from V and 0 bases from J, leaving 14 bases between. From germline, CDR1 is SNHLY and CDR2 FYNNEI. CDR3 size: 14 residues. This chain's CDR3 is CASRGTAPSYEQYF. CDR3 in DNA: TGTGCCAGCCGGGGGACGGCTCCCTCCTACGAGCAGTACTTC. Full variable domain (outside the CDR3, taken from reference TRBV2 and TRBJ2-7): EPEVTQTPSHQVTQMGQEVILRCVPISNHLYFYWYRQILGQKVEFLVSFYNNEISEKSEIFDDQFSVERPDGSNFTLKIRSTKLEDSAMYFCASRGTAPSYEQYFGPGTRLTVT.